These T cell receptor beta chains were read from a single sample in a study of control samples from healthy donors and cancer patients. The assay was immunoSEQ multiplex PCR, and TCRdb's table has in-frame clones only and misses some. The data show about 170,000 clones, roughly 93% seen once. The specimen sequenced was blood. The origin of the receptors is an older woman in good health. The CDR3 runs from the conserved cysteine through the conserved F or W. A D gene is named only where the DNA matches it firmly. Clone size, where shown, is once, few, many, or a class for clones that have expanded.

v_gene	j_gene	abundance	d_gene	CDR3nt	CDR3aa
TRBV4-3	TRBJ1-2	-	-	TGCGCCAGCAGCCAAGAAAATACGCGTGGTTGGGGCTACACCTTC	CASSQENTRGWGYTF
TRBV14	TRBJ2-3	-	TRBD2	TGTGCCAGCAGCCAAGCGGCTAGCGGGGAGAGCACAGATACGCAGTATTTT	CASSQAASGESTDTQYF
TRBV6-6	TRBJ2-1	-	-	TGTGCCAGCAGTCACGGAGGGCGGAGCCGGACGGGGTTCTTC	CASSHGGRSRTGFF
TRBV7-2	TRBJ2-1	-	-	TGTGCCAGCTCGGGGCCGGGGTATGAGCAGTTCTTC	CASSGPGYEQFF
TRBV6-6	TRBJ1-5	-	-	TGTGCCAGCAGCCCGCAGGGGAGACAGCCCCAGCATTTT	CASSPQGRQPQHF
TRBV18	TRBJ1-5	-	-	TGTGCCAGCTCACCAGAGGAGGGGCCCCAGCATTTT	CASSPEEGPQHF
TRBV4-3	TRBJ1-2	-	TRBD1	TGCGCCAGCAGCCCGCGACAGGGAAGGAACTATGGCTACACCTTC	CASSPRQGRNYGYTF
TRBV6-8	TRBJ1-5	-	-	TGTGCCAGCAGTTACTCAGCGGGGGGGGCGCGGTATGTAAGCAATCAGCCCCAGCATTTT	CASSYSAGGARYVSNQPQHF
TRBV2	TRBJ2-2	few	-	TGTGCCAGCAATTTAATCAGGAACACCGGGGAGCTGTTTTTT	CASNLIRNTGELFF
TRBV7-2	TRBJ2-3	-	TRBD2	TGTGCCAGCAGCTTAACCAATGCTGGGGCTAGCGGTGGAACAGATACGCAGTATTTT	CASSLTNAGASGGTDTQYF
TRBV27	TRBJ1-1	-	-	TGTGCCAGCAGTTTCCTCCTGAGGGATGAAGCTTTCTTT	CASSFLLRDEAFF
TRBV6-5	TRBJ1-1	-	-	TGTGCCAGCAGTTCGCAGGGCTCAGTGGAAGCTTTCTTT	CASSSQGSVEAFF
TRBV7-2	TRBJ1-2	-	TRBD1	TGTGCCAGCAGCTTCAGGGGGCTCTATGGCTACACCTTC	CASSFRGLYGYTF
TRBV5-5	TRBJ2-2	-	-	TGTGCCAGCAGCAACTTCGACCGACCGGGGACCGGGGAGCTGTTTTTT	CASSNFDRPGTGELFF
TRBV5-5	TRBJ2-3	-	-	TGTGCCAGCAGCTCCCCAAGGCCTCGCGGCACAGATACGCAGTATTTT	CASSSPRPRGTDTQYF
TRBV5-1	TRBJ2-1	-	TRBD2	TGCGCCAGCAGCCCGGGGGTTAGCGGGGTTTACAATGAGCAGTTCTTC	CASSPGVSGVYNEQFF
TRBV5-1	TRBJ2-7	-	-	TGCGCCAGCAGCGATGGACAGACCTCCGAGCAGTACTTC	CASSDGQTSEQYF